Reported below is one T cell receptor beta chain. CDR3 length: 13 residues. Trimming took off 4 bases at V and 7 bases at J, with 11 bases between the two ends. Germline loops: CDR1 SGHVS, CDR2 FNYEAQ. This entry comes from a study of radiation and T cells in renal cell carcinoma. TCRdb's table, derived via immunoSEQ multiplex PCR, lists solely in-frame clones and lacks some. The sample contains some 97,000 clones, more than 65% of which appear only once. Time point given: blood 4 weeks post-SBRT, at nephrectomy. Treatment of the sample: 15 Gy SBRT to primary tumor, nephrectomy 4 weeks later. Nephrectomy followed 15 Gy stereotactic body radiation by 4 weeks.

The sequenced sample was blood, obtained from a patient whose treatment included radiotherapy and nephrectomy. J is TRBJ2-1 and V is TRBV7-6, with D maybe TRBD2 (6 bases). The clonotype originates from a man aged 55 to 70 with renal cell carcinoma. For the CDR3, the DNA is TGTGCCAGCAGCTCCGGACTAATGAATGAGCAGTTCTTC. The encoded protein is CASSSGLMNEQFF.